A selection of T cell receptor beta chains follows, all from one sample in a study of cytomegalovirus exposure and HLA in healthy donors. The assay was immunoSEQ multiplex PCR, and TCRdb's table has in-frame clones only and misses some. The table has about 140,000 clones, approximately 84% seen once. The sample comprised PBMCs. These receptors were taken from a woman aged 35 to 49 in good health and CMV-seronegative. Each CDR3 is given with its conserved first and last residue. Fields, in order: CDR3 protein, CDR3 DNA, J gene, clone size, V gene, D gene. D genes are given only for firm matches. Size is omitted from some rows. Given values are once, few, many or a class for expanded clones.

CDR3aa: CASSPLQGSNYGYTF
CDR3nt: TGCGCCAGCAGCCCGTTACAGGGATCAAACTATGGCTACACCTTC
j_gene: TRBJ1-2
abundance: .
v_gene: TRBV4-3
d_gene: .

CDR3aa: CASSRGEQWSYEQYF
CDR3nt: TGCGCCAGCTCACGGGGAGAGCAGTGGTCCTACGAGCAGTACTTC
j_gene: TRBJ2-7
abundance: .
v_gene: TRBV5-1
d_gene: .

CDR3aa: CASSVLSGANVLTF
CDR3nt: TGTGCCAGCAGTGTCCTTTCTGGGGCCAACGTCCTGACTTTC
j_gene: TRBJ2-6
abundance: .
v_gene: TRBV28
d_gene: .

CDR3aa: CASSLVPGHYEQYF
CDR3nt: TGCGCCAGCAGCTTGGTTCCAGGGCATTACGAGCAGTACTTC
j_gene: TRBJ2-7
abundance: once
v_gene: TRBV5-1
d_gene: .

CDR3aa: CASTRLAGGHEQFF
CDR3nt: TGTGCCAGCACCCGACTAGCGGGAGGACATGAGCAGTTCTTC
j_gene: TRBJ2-1
abundance: .
v_gene: TRBV11-1
d_gene: TRBD2

CDR3aa: CASSQRAGLPVGELFF
CDR3nt: TGTGCCAGCAGCCAACGGGCGGGACTCCCCGTCGGGGAGCTGTTTTTT
j_gene: TRBJ2-2
abundance: .
v_gene: TRBV5-4
d_gene: .

CDR3aa: CASSLKSGTGELFF
CDR3nt: TGTGCCAGCAGCTTAAAGTCGGGGACCGGGGAGCTGTTTTTT
j_gene: TRBJ2-2
abundance: .
v_gene: TRBV7-6
d_gene: .

CDR3aa: CASSLQGALNYGYTF
CDR3nt: TGTGCCAGCAGCCTACAGGGGGCGCTTAACTATGGCTACACCTTC
j_gene: TRBJ1-2
abundance: .
v_gene: TRBV28
d_gene: TRBD1

CDR3aa: CASSPARQGLGSPLHF
CDR3nt: TGCGCCAGCAGCCCCGCTCGACAGGGCTTAGGATCACCCCTCCACTTT
j_gene: TRBJ1-6
abundance: .
v_gene: TRBV5-1
d_gene: TRBD1

CDR3aa: CASSRGSVEKLFF
CDR3nt: TGCGCCAGCAGCCGCGGGTCGGTTGAAAAACTGTTTTTT
j_gene: TRBJ1-4
abundance: .
v_gene: TRBV5-1
d_gene: .

CDR3aa: CASSLTSGRYEQYF
CDR3nt: TGCGCCAGCAGCCTCACTAGCGGGAGATACGAGCAGTACTTC
j_gene: TRBJ2-7
abundance: .
v_gene: TRBV5-1
d_gene: TRBD2

CDR3aa: CASSLGSDTGELFF
CDR3nt: TGCGCCAGCAGCTTGGGAAGCGACACCGGGGAGCTGTTTTTT
j_gene: TRBJ2-2
abundance: .
v_gene: TRBV5-1
d_gene: .

CDR3aa: CASSFGKYNEQFF
CDR3nt: TGTGCCAGCAGCTTCGGGAAGTACAATGAGCAGTTCTTC
j_gene: TRBJ2-1
abundance: .
v_gene: TRBV7-9
d_gene: .

CDR3aa: CASTLLSGYEQYF
CDR3nt: TGTGCCAGCACCTTACTCTCGGGGTACGAGCAGTACTTC
j_gene: TRBJ2-7
abundance: .
v_gene: TRBV27
d_gene: .

CDR3aa: CASSLWTSGYNEQFF
CDR3nt: TGTGCCAGTAGTTTATGGACTAGCGGATACAATGAGCAGTTCTTC
j_gene: TRBJ2-1
abundance: .
v_gene: TRBV27
d_gene: TRBD2

CDR3aa: CASNPGNTGELFF
CDR3nt: TGTGCCAGCAATCCGGGTAACACCGGGGAGCTGTTTTTT
j_gene: TRBJ2-2
abundance: .
v_gene: TRBV2
d_gene: .

CDR3aa: CASNQEGAGATYEQYF
CDR3nt: TGCGCCAGCAACCAAGAGGGGGCAGGGGCAACCTACGAGCAGTACTTC
j_gene: TRBJ2-7
abundance: .
v_gene: TRBV4-1
d_gene: TRBD1

CDR3aa: CASSPHRDFYGYTF
CDR3nt: TGCGCCAGCAGCCCACACAGGGATTTCTATGGCTACACCTTC
j_gene: TRBJ1-2
abundance: once
v_gene: TRBV4-3
d_gene: .

CDR3aa: CARSLVYGGHQPQHF
CDR3nt: TGTGCCAGAAGCTTAGTCTACGGGGGGCATCAGCCCCAGCATTTT
j_gene: TRBJ1-5
abundance: .
v_gene: TRBV7-5
d_gene: .

CDR3aa: CASSLGDGQGGMRYF
CDR3nt: TGTGCCAGCAGCTTAGGGGACGGGCAGGGGGGAATGCGGTACTTC
j_gene: TRBJ2-4
abundance: .
v_gene: TRBV7-9
d_gene: .

CDR3aa: CASSTGTSGNPTDTQYF
CDR3nt: TGCGCCAGCAGCACAGGGACTAGCGGGAATCCCACAGATACGCAGTATTTT
j_gene: TRBJ2-3
abundance: .
v_gene: TRBV5-1
d_gene: TRBD2

CDR3aa: CASSLLDRYYNEQFF
CDR3nt: TGTGCCAGCAGTTTATTAGACAGGTACTACAATGAGCAGTTCTTC
j_gene: TRBJ2-1
abundance: .
v_gene: TRBV28
d_gene: .

CDR3aa: CASSESGSGAEETQYF
CDR3nt: TGCGCCAGCAGTGAGTCAGGGTCAGGGGCGGAGGAGACCCAGTACTTC
j_gene: TRBJ2-5
abundance: .
v_gene: TRBV10-1
d_gene: .

CDR3aa: CASSLRIWGTGNTEAFF
CDR3nt: TGTGCCAGCAGTTTGAGAATTTGGGGGACAGGGAACACTGAAGCTTTCTTT
j_gene: TRBJ1-1
abundance: .
v_gene: TRBV28
d_gene: TRBD1

CDR3aa: CASSLDREEGYTF
CDR3nt: TGTGCCAGCAGCTTGGACAGGGAGGAAGGCTACACCTTC
j_gene: TRBJ1-2
abundance: .
v_gene: TRBV7-3
d_gene: TRBD1

CDR3aa: CASRTGLTTNYGYTF
CDR3nt: TGTGCCAGCAGAACGGGGTTAACGACTAACTATGGCTACACCTTC
j_gene: TRBJ1-2
abundance: .
v_gene: TRBV6-5
d_gene: .

CDR3aa: CASSGQGGLAEAFF
CDR3nt: TGTGCCAGCAGCGGACAGGGAGGTTTAGCTGAAGCTTTCTTT
j_gene: TRBJ1-1
abundance: few
v_gene: TRBV5-4
d_gene: TRBD1

CDR3aa: CASRPGVAGAYEQYF
CDR3nt: TGTGCCAGCAGGCCCGGGGTAGCGGGAGCCTACGAGCAGTACTTC
j_gene: TRBJ2-7
abundance: .
v_gene: TRBV2
d_gene: TRBD2

CDR3aa: CASSLGVLAGGPGEQFF
CDR3nt: TGTGCCAGCAGCTTAGGCGTACTAGCGGGAGGGCCGGGGGAGCAGTTCTTC
j_gene: TRBJ2-1
abundance: once
v_gene: TRBV11-3
d_gene: TRBD2

CDR3aa: CASMSTGGRQPQHF
CDR3nt: TGTGCCAGCATGAGTACAGGGGGCCGTCAGCCCCAGCATTTT
j_gene: TRBJ1-5
abundance: .
v_gene: TRBV2
d_gene: TRBD1

CDR3aa: CASSQQAGRTDTQYF
CDR3nt: TGCGCCAGCAGCCAACAAGCGGGCCGCACAGATACGCAGTATTTT
j_gene: TRBJ2-3
abundance: once
v_gene: TRBV4-1
d_gene: .

CDR3aa: CASSVGPPGVPYEQYF
CDR3nt: TGTGCCAGCAGCGTAGGACCCCCAGGGGTTCCCTACGAGCAGTACTTC
j_gene: TRBJ2-7
abundance: .
v_gene: TRBV9
d_gene: .

CDR3aa: CSAPRETQYF
CDR3nt: TGCAGTGCTCCACGGGAGACCCAGTACTTC
j_gene: TRBJ2-5
abundance: few
v_gene: TRBV20-1
d_gene: .

CDR3aa: CASIATMGQPQHF
CDR3nt: TGTGCCAGTATAGCCACAATGGGGCAGCCCCAGCATTTC
j_gene: TRBJ1-5
abundance: .
v_gene: TRBV19
d_gene: .

CDR3aa: CASSLFRAGGTDTQYF
CDR3nt: TGTGCCAGCAGTTTATTTCGAGCGGGAGGCACAGATACGCAGTATTTT
j_gene: TRBJ2-3
abundance: .
v_gene: TRBV28
d_gene: TRBD2

CDR3aa: CASSPRQGGQPQHF
CDR3nt: TGTGCCAGCAGTCCCCGACAGGGGGGACAGCCCCAGCATTTT
j_gene: TRBJ1-5
abundance: few
v_gene: TRBV27
d_gene: TRBD1

CDR3aa: CASKVGTDETF
CDR3nt: TGTGCCAGCAAGGTTGGGACAGACGAAACTTTT
j_gene: TRBJ1-4
abundance: few
v_gene: TRBV6-6
d_gene: TRBD1

CDR3aa: CASSSHRAGVGEQYF
CDR3nt: TGTGCCAGCAGTTCCCACAGGGCGGGAGTTGGCGAGCAGTACTTC
j_gene: TRBJ2-7
abundance: .
v_gene: TRBV28
d_gene: .

CDR3aa: CASLGGTDTQYF
CDR3nt: TGTGCCAGCCTCGGAGGCACAGATACGCAGTATTTT
j_gene: TRBJ2-3
abundance: .
v_gene: TRBV27
d_gene: .

CDR3aa: CATNTPQGRNQPQHF
CDR3nt: TGTGCCACCAACACCCCTCAGGGTCGCAATCAGCCCCAGCATTTT
j_gene: TRBJ1-5
abundance: once
v_gene: TRBV28
d_gene: .

CDR3aa: CASSSGTSGEWNTQYF
CDR3nt: TGTGCCAGCAGCTCTGGGACTAGCGGGGAATGGAATACGCAGTATTTT
j_gene: TRBJ2-3
abundance: .
v_gene: TRBV27
d_gene: TRBD2

CDR3aa: CASSLRAGTAQYF
CDR3nt: TGTGCCAGCAGCTTAAGGGCGGGAACGGCCCAGTACTTC
j_gene: TRBJ2-5
abundance: .
v_gene: TRBV7-8
d_gene: .

CDR3aa: CASSPRREGYTF
CDR3nt: TGTGCCAGCTCGCCCCGAAGGGAGGGCTACACCTTC
j_gene: TRBJ1-2
abundance: .
v_gene: TRBV18
d_gene: .

CDR3aa: CASSLGAGPLNYGYTF
CDR3nt: TGCGCCAGCAGCTTGGGGGCAGGGCCCCTTAACTATGGCTACACCTTC
j_gene: TRBJ1-2
abundance: .
v_gene: TRBV5-1
d_gene: .

CDR3aa: CASSIVSAGDSTDTQYF
CDR3nt: TGTGCCAGTAGTATAGTCTCGGCGGGAGATAGCACAGATACGCAGTATTTT
j_gene: TRBJ2-3
abundance: .
v_gene: TRBV19
d_gene: TRBD2

CDR3aa: CASSYSQGPYEQYF
CDR3nt: TGTGCCAGCAGTTACTCGCAGGGTCCTTACGAGCAGTACTTC
j_gene: TRBJ2-7
abundance: .
v_gene: TRBV6-5
d_gene: .

CDR3aa: CASRRVAGGVNNEQFF
CDR3nt: TGTGCCAGCAGGAGGGTTGCGGGAGGGGTGAACAATGAGCAGTTCTTC
j_gene: TRBJ2-1
abundance: .
v_gene: TRBV28
d_gene: TRBD2

CDR3aa: CASSQGNRRDEQFF
CDR3nt: TGTGCCAGCAGTCAGGGAAACCGACGCGATGAGCAGTTCTTC
j_gene: TRBJ2-1
abundance: .
v_gene: TRBV6-5
d_gene: .

CDR3aa: CASSRRGINEKLFF
CDR3nt: TGTGCCAGCAGCCGTCGGGGGATCAATGAAAAACTGTTTTTT
j_gene: TRBJ1-4
abundance: .
v_gene: TRBV7-6
d_gene: .

CDR3aa: CASSWKGRGTSNYGYTF
CDR3nt: TGTGCCAGCAGCTGGAAGGGGAGGGGGACCTCTAACTATGGCTACACCTTC
j_gene: TRBJ1-2
abundance: .
v_gene: TRBV5-8
d_gene: .

CDR3aa: CASSFGGVGGNTIYF
CDR3nt: TGTGCCAGCAGCTTCGGAGGGGTTGGCGGAAACACCATATATTTT
j_gene: TRBJ1-3
abundance: .
v_gene: TRBV7-9
d_gene: .

CDR3aa: CASSPTVVEYGEQYF
CDR3nt: TGTGCCAGCTCACCGACTGTTGTAGAGTATGGGGAGCAGTACTTC
j_gene: TRBJ2-7
abundance: .
v_gene: TRBV18
d_gene: .

CDR3aa: CSVEDRTGRNYEQYF
CDR3nt: TGCAGCGTTGAAGATCGGACAGGGAGGAACTACGAGCAGTACTTC
j_gene: TRBJ2-7
abundance: once
v_gene: TRBV29-1
d_gene: TRBD1

CDR3aa: CASSIQGAQETQYF
CDR3nt: TGTGCCAGCAGCATCCAGGGGGCTCAAGAGACCCAGTACTTC
j_gene: TRBJ2-5
abundance: .
v_gene: TRBV5-4
d_gene: TRBD1

CDR3aa: CASSLAGVGETDTQYF
CDR3nt: TGTGCCAGCAGCTTAGCGGGAGTAGGAGAAACAGATACGCAGTATTTT
j_gene: TRBJ2-3
abundance: .
v_gene: TRBV7-6
d_gene: .